This T cell receptor (beta chain) was observed in a study of blood T cell repertoires in COVID-19. The authors' processing: It was from reference gene primer amplification that nucleated cell counts were estimated. The protocol was immunoSEQ multiplex PCR, while the TCRdb copy is restricted to in-frame clones and leaves out a portion. The V and J calls and clone size were taken over from that table, and D and trimming were inferred from the DNA. This sample has roughly 230,000 clones, with about 80% found just once. Participants spanned ages about 18 to 90 years and resided in 24 US areas. Each participant's cohort was designated according to participant-reported clinical history. Germline V CDR1 and CDR2: LGHNA, YSLEER. This CDR3 has 16 residues. V gave up 2 bases and J gave up 4 bases, with 17 bases separating them.

This sequence was found in a man in his forties or fifties who had recovered from COVID-19. V gene TRBV4-3 combines with J gene TRBJ1-2; perhaps TRBD1 as D (5 bases). The sequencing sample was made of PBMCs or T cells enriched from blood (not recorded which). The CDR3 is CASSQQRGSNFYGYTF. The CDR3 nucleotides are TGCGCCAGCAGCCAACAAAGGGGCAGTAACTTCTATGGCTACACCTTC.